This T cell receptor beta chain was found in a study of blood T cell repertoires in COVID-19. Study information: The United States, Italy and Spain were the sources of the acute and convalescent COVID-19 samples. Nucleic acid was either cDNA or gDNA, and it came from T cells, B-cell-depleted T cells, or PBMCs.

How the authors handled the data: The assay estimated nucleated cells by amplifying reference gene primers. Data came from immunoSEQ multiplex PCR; TCRdb stores just in-frame clones and leaves some out. V, J and clone size are taken as reported in that table, and D and trimming were inferred from the DNA itself. In the table there are tens of thousands of clones, roughly nine tenths of which are singletons. V was cut by 5 bases and J by 4 bases, with 11 bases left in between. Germline-derived CDR1 and CDR2 are SNHLY and FYNNEI. The CDR3 is 13 amino acids. The chain recombines TRBV2 with TRBJ1-2; D might be TRBD1 (6 bases). The TCR was taken from a man at least 80 years old with active or convalescent COVID-19. The sequenced material came from peripheral blood. Here the CDR3 reads CASSLQGTYGYTF. CDR3 in DNA: TGTGCCAGCAGTTTACAGGGTACCTATGGCTACACCTTC.